This TCR beta chain originates from a study of T cell changes during pregnancy in multiple sclerosis. Method: immunoSEQ multiplex PCR; TCRdb's copy keeps in-frame clones and lacks some. The sample comprises about 8,500 clones, 87% of which are singletons, and roughly 10% rests with the top ten. Deletions cut 2 bases from V and 0 bases from J, with 8 bases between. Germline CDR1 reads MRHNA; CDR2 reads SNTAGT. This CDR3 has 15 amino acids. V gene TRBV6-4 combines with J gene TRBJ2-1, with D tentatively TRBD2 (5 bases). This TCR derives from a female donor in good health, enrolled as a control in a pregnancy study. This sample comprised CD8+ T cells from peripheral blood mononuclear cells, obtained in the first trimester of pregnancy. The CDR3 DNA sequence: TGTGCCAGCAGTGACGGCAGCGGCTCCTACAATGAGCAGTTCTTC. Protein: CASSDGSGSYNEQFF.